This is a list of T cell receptor beta chains from one sample in a study of T cell responses to AZD1222 COVID-19 vaccine. The repertoire was sequenced with immunoSEQ multiplex PCR; TCRdb's copy has only in-frame clones and lacks some. The sample holds tens of thousands of clones; about 80% are singletons and the top ten take around 10%. The material was peripheral blood, obtained on day 0 of AZD1222 vaccination. These receptors were taken from an adult in good health. CDR3s include the opening cysteine and the closing phenylalanine or tryptophan. The D gene is left open where the match is weak. Clone sizes are given selectively: once, few, many, or a class where the clone is expanded.

size	D	V	J	CDR3	DNA
NA	TRBD2	TRBV7-3	TRBJ2-3	CASSSTSKTDTQYF	TGTGCCAGCAGCTCGACTAGCAAGACAGATACGCAGTATTTT
NA	NA	TRBV30	TRBJ1-2	CAWSQRQDYGYTF	TGTGCCTGGAGTCAGAGACAGGACTATGGCTACACCTTC
NA	NA	TRBV3-1/TRBV3-2	TRBJ1-1	CASSLSPGSEAFF	TGTGCCAGCAGCCTATCTCCCGGGAGTGAAGCTTTCTTT
NA	NA	TRBV3-1/TRBV3-2	TRBJ2-3	CASSLLRGAKYTHYF	TGTGCCAGCAGCCTACTCCGGGGGGCCAAATATACGCATTATTTT
NA	NA	TRBV3-1/TRBV3-2	TRBJ1-6	CASSVVSGTDYNSPLHF	TGTGCCAGCAGCGTCGTTTCCGGGACCGACTATAATTCACCCCTCCACTTT
few	NA	TRBV27	TRBJ2-7	CASAALQGPYEQYF	TGTGCCAGCGCCGCCCTGCAGGGCCCCTACGAGCAGTACTTC
NA	NA	TRBV30	TRBJ2-7	CAWTPGSYEQYF	TGTGCCTGGACTCCCGGCTCCTACGAGCAGTACTTC
NA	NA	TRBV7-9	TRBJ2-3	CASSPREPGQITDTQYF	TGTGCCAGCAGTCCCCGCGAACCGGGACAAATTACAGATACGCAGTATTTT
NA	TRBD1	TRBV18	TRBJ2-3	CASSSLGTDHTDTQYF	TGTGCCAGCTCAAGTCTAGGGACAGACCACACAGATACGCAGTATTTT
NA	NA	TRBV4-1	TRBJ1-1	CASSQEVVNTEAFF	TGCGCCAGCAGCCAAGAAGTAGTGAACACTGAAGCTTTCTTT
NA	NA	TRBV6-5	TRBJ2-7	CASSSDLMQYF	TGTGCCAGCAGTTCAGATTTAATGCAGTACTTC
few	TRBD2	TRBV7-9	TRBJ2-7	CASSSPSGGAYEQYF	TGTGCCAGCAGCTCACCTAGCGGGGGGGCTTACGAGCAGTACTTC
NA	NA	TRBV4-1	TRBJ1-1	CASSQTRNTEAFF	TGCGCCAGCAGCCAAACACGGAACACTGAAGCTTTCTTT
NA	NA	TRBV28	TRBJ1-5	CATTSEGGHSNQPQHF	TGTGCCACCACTTCGGAAGGAGGACACTCCAATCAGCCCCAGCATTTT
NA	NA	TRBV28	TRBJ1-5	CASGPESNQPQHF	TGTGCCAGCGGGCCGGAAAGCAATCAGCCCCAGCATTTT
NA	TRBD2	TRBV5-4	TRBJ2-2	CASRIGGDTGELFF	TGTGCCAGCAGGATTGGGGGGGACACCGGGGAGCTGTTTTTT
once	NA	TRBV25-1	TRBJ2-1	CASSEKAGIYNEQFF	TGTGCCAGCAGTGAAAAGGCAGGGATCTACAATGAGCAGTTCTTC